These 15 T cell receptor beta chains were sequenced from one sample in a study of blood T cells in healthy people across ages (dated by TCRdb to 2013 to 2016). The library was produced with 5' RACE. The run used an Illumina HiSeq 2500. A second PCR of roughly 7 to 11 cycles was performed with a sample-barcoded 5' primer and a J-beta primer mix. TCRdb cleaned the public reads at Q25 with fastp, built clones with MiXCR and kept in-frame beta chains. When rows share a CDR3 protein, they turn into one entry using the most common DNA and genes. This sample holds under 750,000 distinct CDR3 sequences; 45% to 55% were observed only once. Together, the top ten hold around 23% of the sample. Sequenced material: blood. All receptors come from a man older than 75 in good health.

V usage is TRBV11-1 and J usage is TRBJ1-1, with D unclear. The CDR3 covers 16 residues. Germline V lookup: CDR1 SGHAT, CDR2 FQDESV (reference sequence). V lost 5 bases and J 2 bases, leaving 18 bases between the germline ends. This CDR3 is CASSPPSRGFNTEAFF. Written as DNA, the CDR3 is TGTGCCAGCAGCCCCCCCTCTCGGGGATTCAACACTGAAGCTTTCTTT. The variable domain in full, with the rest retrieved from reference TRBV11-1 and TRBJ1-1, is EAEVAQSPRYKITEKSQAVAFWCDPISGHATLYWYRQILGQGPELLVQFQDESVVDDSQLPKDRFSAERLKGVDSTLKIQPAELGDSAMYLCASSPPSRGFNTEAFFGQGTRLTVV.

This clonotype was detected only a few times. The genes are TRBV27 and TRBJ2-7; D unresolved. The CDR3 extends over 12 amino acids. Germline V gene lookup returns CDR1 MNHEY and CDR2 SMNVEV (reference sequence). Trimming pared 5 bases from V and 5 bases from J, leaving 10 bases between. The CDR3 sequence: CASSGLGNEQYF. CDR3 DNA sequence: TGTGCCAGCAGTGGGCTGGGCAACGAGCAGTACTTC.

This chain connects TRBV20-1 to TRBJ2-5, with 7 bases fitting TRBD1. This CDR3 has 12 amino acids. V dropped 6 bases and J dropped 11; count of bases not matched to a gene: 12. Germline-derived CDR1 and CDR2 are DFQATT and SNEGSKA (reference sequence). DNA for the CDR3: TGCAGTGCCGACAGGGCCACGAGGGAGCAGTACTTC. It yields the protein CSADRATREQYF.

The gene calls are TRBV7-6 and TRBJ1-4; D is perhaps TRBD1 (5 bases). With 4 bases removed from V and 6 bases from J, the gap between germline ends came to 15 bases. The CDR3 is 15 residues long. CDR1 SGHVS and CDR2 FNYEAQ come from the germline V gene. The CDR3 DNA is TGTGCCAGCAGCTCAGGGCGAAGTAGGGATGAAAAACTGTTTTTT. Translation gives CASSSGRSRDEKLFF.

Remarks on this clonotype: A much larger clone lies one base from this, so it may be a read error. V and J are TRBV7-9 and TRBJ2-5; perhaps TRBD2 as D (5 bases). The CDR3 spans 15 residues. The ends were cut back, 3 bases at V and 7 bases at J, with 18 bases in the middle. Germline CDR1 reads SEHNR; CDR2 reads FQNEAQ (reference sequence). The CDR3 is CASSFAKSGRGTQYF. The CDR3 DNA follows: TGTGCCAGCAGCTTCGCTAAGTCTGGCCGGGGGACCCAGTACTTC.

V usage is TRBV5-6 and J usage is TRBJ2-1, with no clear D. Trimming pared 4 bases from V and 0 bases from J, leaving 14 bases between. The length of the CDR3 is 16 residues. In germline, CDR1 is SGHDT, CDR2 YYEEEE. Here the CDR3 DNA reads TGTGCCAGCAGCGTCCCGTGGGTACGCTCCTACAATGAGCAGTTCTTC. This gives the protein CASSVPWVRSYNEQFF.

This clonotype occurred once. The rearrangement joins TRBV27 to TRBJ2-3; D uncertain. Trimming removed 6 bases from V and 2 bases from J, with 15 bases in between. The CDR3 spans 15 residues. Per germline, CDR1 MNHEY and CDR2 SMNVEV (reference sequence). CDR3 coding DNA: TGTGCCAGCAGAACCCCCTCCCGAAACACAGATACGCAGTATTTT. Protein product: CASRTPSRNTDTQYF.

The genes are TRBV28 and TRBJ2-5; 7 nucleotides line up with TRBD1. The CDR3 consists of 15 residues. CDR1 and CDR2 (germline): MDHEN, SYDVKM. The V gene end was trimmed by 5 bases and the J gene end by 2 bases; junction bases not matched to a gene: 8. The CDR3 nucleotides are TGTGCCAGCAGTGCGCGGACAGGACGACAAGAGACCCAGTACTTC. Residues: CASSARTGRQETQYF. Full variable domain (remainder filled in from reference TRBV28 and TRBJ2-5): DVKVTQSSRYLVKRTGEKVFLECVQDMDHENMFWYRQDPGLGLRLIYFSYDVKMKEKGDIPEGYSVSREKKERFSLILESASTNQTSMYLCASSARTGRQETQYFGPGTRLLVL.

The rearrangement uses TRBV7-2 and TRBJ2-3; D might be TRBD2 (5 bases). The V end was cut by 1 base, the J end by 7 bases, with 9 bases between. From germline, CDR1 is SGHTA and CDR2 FQGNSA. CDR3 length equals 13 residues. CDR3 residues: CASSLGLANTQYF. For the CDR3, the DNA is TGTGCCAGCAGCTTAGGTCTAGCCAATACGCAGTATTTT. Supplemented by reference TRBV7-2 and TRBJ2-3, the full variable domain reads GAGVSQSPSNKVTEKGKDVELRCDPISGHTALYWYRQSLGQGLEFLIYFQGNSAPDKSGLPSDRFSAERTGGSVSTLTIQRTQQEDSAVYLCASSLGLANTQYFGPGTRLTVL.

The chain combines TRBV3-1 with TRBJ2-1; TRBD2 matches at 8 bases. The CDR3 loop spans 15 amino acids. The germline V gene encodes CDR1 LGHDT and CDR2 YNNKEL (reference sequence). Trimming removed 4 bases from V and 7 bases from J; junction bases left unmatched: 9. CDR3 sequence (DNA): TGTGCCAGCAGCCGTATAGCGGGAAGTGTGAATGAGCAGTTCTTC. Amino acids: CASSRIAGSVNEQFF.

This clonotype was seen many times. CDR3 loop: CASTSRGGNHNEQFF. The CDR3 DNA reads as TGTGCCAGCACCTCCAGAGGGGGAAATCACAATGAGCAGTTCTTC. V usage is TRBV7-9 and J usage is TRBJ2-1; D possibly corresponds to TRBD1 (6 bases). V shed 7 bases and J shed 5 bases, with 18 bases lying between them. Germline V gene lookup returns CDR1 SEHNR and CDR2 FQNEAQ (reference sequence). This CDR3 has 15 amino acids.

This clonotype was observed a single time. The chain couples TRBV5-1 to TRBJ1-1, with 9 bases matching TRBD1. V dropped 4 bases and J dropped 3; count of bases not matched to a gene: 10. The CDR3 is made up of 16 amino acids. Germline assignment: CDR1 SGHRS and CDR2 YFSETQ. The DNA for the CDR3 is TGCGCCAGCAGCCCTAGGGACAGGGCGGTTTACACTGAAGCTTTCTTT. This sequence encodes CASSPRDRAVYTEAFF.

This clonotype has more than one count but fewer than ten. The chain has TRBV20-1 and TRBJ2-7; TRBD2 matches 9 bases. CDR3 size: 15 residues. V lost 0 bases and J lost 3; bases outside the gene matches: 6. Germline V gene data show CDR1 as DFQATT and CDR2 as SNEGSKA (reference sequence). CDR3 sequence: CSARDRLAVLYEQYF. CDR3 sequence (DNA): TGCAGTGCTAGAGATAGACTAGCGGTTCTCTACGAGCAGTACTTC.

The chain recombines TRBV29-1 with TRBJ1-2; 7 bases are shared with TRBD1. Losses at the gene ends were 4 bases for V and 3 bases for J; bases not matched to a gene: 8. Per germline, CDR1 SQVTM and CDR2 ANQGSEA. The CDR3 sequence is 14 residues long. The CDR3 coding sequence is TGCAGCGTTGGGGTGACAGGGCCGGACTATGGCTACACCTTC. Its translation is CSVGVTGPDYGYTF.

The chain couples TRBV18 to TRBJ1-2, with 7 nucleotides matching TRBD1. Unmatched junction bases numbered 10, after V lost 2 bases and J lost 7 bases. Per germline, CDR1 KGHSH and CDR2 LQKENI. CDR3 size: 15 residues. CDR3 sequence: CASSPSEYRGGGYTF. CDR3 DNA: TGTGCCAGCTCACCATCCGAATACAGGGGCGGTGGCTACACCTTC.